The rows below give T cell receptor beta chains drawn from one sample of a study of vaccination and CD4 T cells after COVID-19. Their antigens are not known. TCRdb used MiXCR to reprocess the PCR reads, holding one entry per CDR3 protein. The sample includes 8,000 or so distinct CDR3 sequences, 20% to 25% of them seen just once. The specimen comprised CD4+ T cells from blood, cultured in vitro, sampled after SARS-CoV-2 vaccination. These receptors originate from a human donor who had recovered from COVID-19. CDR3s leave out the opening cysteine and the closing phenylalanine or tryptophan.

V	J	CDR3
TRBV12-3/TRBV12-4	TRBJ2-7	ASSFEYEQY
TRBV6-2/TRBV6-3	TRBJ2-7	ASHLGLLGDSYEQY
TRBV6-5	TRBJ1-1	ASSYPSGQGAGAF
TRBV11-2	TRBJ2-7	ASSLDQTSYEQY
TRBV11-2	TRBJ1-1	ASSLWGTGTEAF
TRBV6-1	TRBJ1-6	ASSGRSFNSPLH
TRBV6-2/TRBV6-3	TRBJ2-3	ASNADLRTDTQY
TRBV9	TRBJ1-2	ASSVDQGAKGYT
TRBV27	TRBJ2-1	ASSQSRNEQF
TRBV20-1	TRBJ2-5	SGPTGTMRETQY
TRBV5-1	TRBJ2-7	ASSLTASEGNYEQY
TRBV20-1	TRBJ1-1	SAKNTEAF
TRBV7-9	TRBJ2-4	ASSLTDRFTNIQY
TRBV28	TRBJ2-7	ASSVTGFDEQY
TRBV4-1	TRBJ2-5	ASSLGSGVETQY
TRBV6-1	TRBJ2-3	ASSETYDTQY
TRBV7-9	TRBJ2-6	ASDSGANVLT
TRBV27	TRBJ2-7	ASSLSGTGTRSYEQY
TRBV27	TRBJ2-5	ASSPFGLGETQY
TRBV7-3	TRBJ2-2	ASSLSAVSGELF
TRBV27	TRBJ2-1	ASRRDRGSVNEQF
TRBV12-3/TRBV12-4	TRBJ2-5	ASRKQGAGETQY
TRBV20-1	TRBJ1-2	SARDRVTYGYT
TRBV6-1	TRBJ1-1	ASSGPRGVREAF
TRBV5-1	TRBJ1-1	ASSLEGDRARV
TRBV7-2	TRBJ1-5	ASSLAYGTEYQPQH
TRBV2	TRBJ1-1	ASSEGTGRNTEAF
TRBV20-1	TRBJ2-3	SAKGASGIGTQY
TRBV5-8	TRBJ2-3	ASSLVSAGYDTQY
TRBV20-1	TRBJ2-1	SAGLSGGALNEQF
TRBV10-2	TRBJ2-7	ASNPGQGAFYEQY
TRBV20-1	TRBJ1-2	SARDSRGQYYGYT